This TCR beta chain derives from a study of blood T cell repertoires in COVID-19. Turning to the study itself: Donors in the United States, Italy and Spain gave samples during acute or convalescent COVID-19.

Profiling relied on immunoSEQ multiplex PCR, and the TCRdb table lists in-frame clones only, not all of them. The repertoire holds around 180,000 clones, with more than 80% as singletons. CDR3 size: 17 residues. In germline, CDR1 is SEHNR, CDR2 FQNEAQ (reference sequence). Trimming took off 0 bases at V and 0 bases at J, with 9 bases between the two ends. The sample taken for sequencing was PBMCs or T cells enriched from blood (not recorded which). The gene calls are TRBV7-9 and TRBJ2-6, with D hard to call. The clonotype was recovered from a middle-aged man who had recovered from COVID-19. In nucleotides, the CDR3 is TGTGCCAGCAGCTTAGCCACCTCGGGCTCTGGGGCCAACGTCCTGACTTTC. Its protein product is CASSLATSGSGANVLTF.